This TCR beta chain was retrieved from a study of blood T cell repertoires in COVID-19. As for the study in general: Sites across the United States, Italy and Spain contributed samples from acute and convalescent COVID-19. In each case, the material was cDNA or gDNA derived from T cells, B-cell-depleted T cells, or PBMCs.

Generated by immunoSEQ multiplex PCR, the TCRdb table keeps only in-frame clones and is missing some. Of under 350,000 clones in the sample, approximately 86% are singletons; the top ten hold approximately 4.6%. CDR1 and CDR2 (germline): LGHNA, YSLEER. V lost 3 bases to trimming and J lost 5 bases; unmatched junction nucleotides: 9. The CDR3 runs 16 residues. The study assigned cohorts using participant-reported clinical history. V is TRBV4-3 and J is TRBJ2-1; 8 bases fit TRBD2. This sequence was found in a middle-aged woman with acute COVID-19. The sequenced sample was PBMCs or T cells enriched from blood (not recorded which). This CDR3 is CASSQAPAGGNNEQFF. As DNA, the CDR3 is TGCGCCAGCAGCCAGGCCCCGGCGGGGGGTAACAATGAGCAGTTCTTC.